A selection of T cell receptor beta chains follows, all from one sample in a study of cytomegalovirus exposure and HLA in healthy donors. Only in-frame clones appear in the TCRdb table, and some are missing; sequencing was by immunoSEQ multiplex PCR. The sample carries 150,000 to 170,000 clones, less than 80% recorded once. Sequencing used PBMCs. Every receptor here comes from a young man in good health and CMV-seronegative. Each CDR3 is given with its conserved first and last residue. D genes are given only for firm matches. The size field is filled for only some rows; it gives once, few, many or a size class.

TRBJ2-1 | - | TRBD1 | TRBV2 | TGTGCCAGCAGGGAGGACAGGGGTGGGAATGAGCAGTTCTTC | CASREDRGGNEQFF
TRBJ1-2 | few | TRBD1 | TRBV6-5 | TGTGCCAGCAGGCAGAACCGGGACAGATGGTATGGCTACACCTTC | CASRQNRDRWYGYTF
TRBJ1-5 | - | - | TRBV19 | TGTGCCAGTAGTAACCGTCACAGCTTGGGGCCCCAGCATTTT | CASSNRHSLGPQHF
TRBJ1-2 | - | - | TRBV11-2 | TGTGCCAGCAGCTTAGTTTCAGGGCCGAGTGACTATGGCTACACCTTC | CASSLVSGPSDYGYTF
TRBJ1-4 | few | TRBD1 | TRBV14 | TGTGCCAGCAGCCACCGACAGGGGGGGAATGAAAAACTGTTTTTT | CASSHRQGGNEKLFF
TRBJ2-1 | once | TRBD2 | TRBV9 | TGTGCCAGCAGCGTAGTGGTAGCGGGGGAGGACAATGAGCAGTTCTTC | CASSVVVAGEDNEQFF
TRBJ2-3 | few | TRBD1 | TRBV14 | TGTGCCAGCAGCTCGATGTTGGGACAGGGGTTTCTGGATACGCAGTATTTT | CASSSMLGQGFLDTQYF
TRBJ2-7 | once | TRBD1 | TRBV19 | TGTGCCAGTAGTCCCGCCGGACAGGGTTTCGGCTACGAGCAGTACTTC | CASSPAGQGFGYEQYF
TRBJ1-2 | few | - | TRBV6-1 | TGTGCCAGCAGCCCAGGACAGACTCTGTATGGCTACACCTTC | CASSPGQTLYGYTF
TRBJ1-1 | - | - | TRBV19 | TGTGCCAGTAGTATAGGGGCAGCCAGCATGAACACTGAAGCTTTCTTT | CASSIGAASMNTEAFF
TRBJ2-7 | - | TRBD1 | TRBV28 | TGTGCCAGCAGGGGACCCGGGACAGGGGGCTTAGAGCAGTACTTC | CASRGPGTGGLEQYF
TRBJ2-1 | - | TRBD2 | TRBV5-1 | TGCGCCAGCAGCCCGGGACTAGGCTCCTACAATGAGCAGTTCTTC | CASSPGLGSYNEQFF
TRBJ1-2 | - | TRBD1 | TRBV5-6 | TGTGCCAGCAGCTTGGGACAGGGGGCGTATGGCTACACCTTC | CASSLGQGAYGYTF
TRBJ1-5 | - | - | TRBV28 | TGTGCCAGCAGCCTGGTGACGCGGGGCAATCAGCCCCAGCATTTT | CASSLVTRGNQPQHF
TRBJ1-5 | - | - | TRBV28 | TGTGCCAGCAGCGTAGGAGGGGCCGGCAATCAGCCCCAGCATTTT | CASSVGGAGNQPQHF
TRBJ1-1 | - | - | TRBV19 | TGTGCCAGTAGTATGATGGGGGCGCCCGGCACTGAAGCTTTCTTT | CASSMMGAPGTEAFF
TRBJ2-2 | - | TRBD2 | TRBV7-6 | TGTGCCAGCAGCCGCCTTACGGGACTAGCGGGGGCCCCATACACCGGGGAGCTGTTTTTT | CASSRLTGLAGAPYTGELFF
TRBJ1-6 | - | - | TRBV7-2 | TGTGCCAGCAGGAGAAGGGACCTACAGGGCCCTGATTATAATTCACCCCTCCACTTT | CASRRRDLQGPDYNSPLHF
TRBJ2-5 | few | TRBD2 | TRBV7-2 | TGTGCCAGCAGCTTATGGGCTAGCGGGGGGCAAGAGACCCAGTACTTC | CASSLWASGGQETQYF
TRBJ2-7 | - | - | TRBV29-1 | TGCAGCGTTGCGACTTGGAGCCTCATTGAGCAGTACTTC | CSVATWSLIEQYF
TRBJ2-1 | few | TRBD2 | TRBV9 | TGTGCCAGCAGCGTAGGTCTAGCGGGGGGGCAGACCTACAATGAGCAGTTCTTC | CASSVGLAGGQTYNEQFF
TRBJ2-7 | few | TRBD1 | TRBV28 | TGTGCCAGCATCTCCGGGACAGGGGGGACCTACGAGCAGTACTTC | CASISGTGGTYEQYF
TRBJ1-1 | few | - | TRBV18 | TGTGCCAGCTCACCGCCGACAGTGCCCACTGAAGCTTTCTTT | CASSPPTVPTEAFF
TRBJ2-2 | few | TRBD2 | TRBV28 | TGTGCCAGCAGTCCGACTTTGGCGCGGGGGGCGGGCGGGGAGCTGTTTTTT | CASSPTLARGAGGELFF
TRBJ1-2 | - | TRBD1 | TRBV5-6 | TGTGCCAGCAGCGCCGCCAACTACAGGGGACGGTGGAACTATGGCTACACCTTC | CASSAANYRGRWNYGYTF
TRBJ1-6 | - | - | TRBV30 | TGTGCCTGGCGTTACAGGGTGGGGTCCCTCCACTTT | CAWRYRVGSLHF
TRBJ2-7 | - | - | TRBV6-1 | TGTGCCAGCAGTGAAGGACACAGAGCCTACGAGCAGTACTTC | CASSEGHRAYEQYF
TRBJ2-7 | once | TRBD1 | TRBV19 | TGTGCCAGTATCTCGGGGACAGGGGAATCCTACGAGCAGTACTTC | CASISGTGESYEQYF
TRBJ2-7 | - | TRBD1 | TRBV9 | TGTGCCAGCAGCGCAGTCGGCGGGACAGGGACCTACGAGCAGTACTTC | CASSAVGGTGTYEQYF
TRBJ2-1 | few | TRBD2 | TRBV6-4 | TGTGCCAGCAGCGAAGCTAGCGGGGGTCGTGGTGAGCAGTTCTTC | CASSEASGGRGEQFF
TRBJ2-7 | - | - | TRBV7-9 | TGTGCCAGCAGCTTAGCACGGGCTAGCGACGAGCAGTACTTC | CASSLARASDEQYF
TRBJ2-2 | - | TRBD1 | TRBV5-1 | TGCGCCAGCAGCCCACTAAGGGGGCAAGGCACCGGGGAGCTGTTTTTT | CASSPLRGQGTGELFF
TRBJ1-1 | - | - | TRBV27 | TGTGCCAGCAGTTTAATAGGCGGAAGGAACACTGAAGCTTTCTTT | CASSLIGGRNTEAFF
TRBJ1-6 | - | TRBD1 | TRBV7-9 | TGTTCCAGCAGCGTAGGGACAGGGGAGAATTCACCCCTCCACTTT | CSSSVGTGENSPLHF
TRBJ2-1 | - | TRBD2 | TRBV5-1 | TGCGCCAGCAGCTTGGACGGACTAGCGGTCAATGAGCAGTTCTTC | CASSLDGLAVNEQFF
TRBJ2-7 | few | TRBD2 | TRBV5-4 | TGTGCCAGCAGTGGGGGGACTAGCGGGACCTACGAGCAGTACTTC | CASSGGTSGTYEQYF
TRBJ2-5 | - | TRBD2 | TRBV6-4 | TGTGCCAGCAGAACTAGCGGGGGCCTCCAAGAGACCCAGTACTTC | CASRTSGGLQETQYF
TRBJ2-3 | - | TRBD2 | TRBV6-6 | TGTGCCAGCAGTACCGGGACTAGGGTAAATACGCAGTATTTT | CASSTGTRVNTQYF
TRBJ1-2 | - | - | TRBV2 | TGTGCCAGCAGTGTGAAGGAGGGGTTCGGCTACACCTTC | CASSVKEGFGYTF
TRBJ2-7 | - | TRBD1 | TRBV6-1 | TGTGCCAGCAGCCCTACGACAGGGAACTACGAGCAGTACTTC | CASSPTTGNYEQYF
TRBJ2-7 | - | - | TRBV6-1 | TGTGCCAGCAGTGGCCCCGGAGGGCCCTACGAGCAGTACTTC | CASSGPGGPYEQYF
TRBJ2-5 | - | - | TRBV6-6 | TGTGCCAGCAGTTCTGAAGAGACCCAGTACTTC | CASSSEETQYF
TRBJ1-2 | - | TRBD1 | TRBV5-6 | TGTGCCAGCAGCTTACCCGATGGACAGGGCGGTGGCTACACCTTC | CASSLPDGQGGGYTF
TRBJ1-1 | - | - | TRBV6-7 | TGTGCCAGCAGTATGGGACTGACGGTCATGAACACTGAAGCTTTCTTT | CASSMGLTVMNTEAFF
TRBJ1-1 | - | TRBD1 | TRBV11-2 | TGTGCCAGCAGTTTGACAGGGGGCTCCACTGAAGCTTTCTTT | CASSLTGGSTEAFF
TRBJ1-5 | - | - | TRBV10-3 | TGTGCCATCAGTGACGGGGTGGAGGGCAATCAGCCCCAGCATTTT | CAISDGVEGNQPQHF
TRBJ1-1 | once | - | TRBV4-1 | TGCGCCAGCAGCCAAGATTCAAGGGGGACTGAAGCTTTCTTT | CASSQDSRGTEAFF
TRBJ2-7 | few | - | TRBV6-4 | TGTGCCAGCAGGAATGGGACTCCAAAGCCCTACGAGCAGTACTTC | CASRNGTPKPYEQYF
TRBJ2-1 | few | TRBD1 | TRBV5-1 | TGCGCCAGCAGCTCAGGACAGGGGGCTTACAATGAGCAGTTCTTC | CASSSGQGAYNEQFF
TRBJ2-5 | - | TRBD1 | TRBV5-4 | TGTGCCAGCAGCCAGGGGGTTTCCCAAGAGACCCAGTACTTC | CASSQGVSQETQYF
TRBJ2-5 | few | TRBD1 | TRBV28 | TGTGCCAGCAGTTCTACCTCGGACAGGAGGGAGACCCAGTACTTC | CASSSTSDRRETQYF
TRBJ2-7 | - | - | TRBV7-9 | TGTGCCAGCAGCTTAGGGGCCTCATACGAGCAGTACTTC | CASSLGASYEQYF
TRBJ1-1 | few | - | TRBV18 | TGTGCCAGCTCACCTGTAGCAGATTTGAACACTGAAGCTTTCTTT | CASSPVADLNTEAFF
TRBJ2-3 | - | TRBD2 | TRBV11-2 | TGTGCCAGCAGCTTCCCCATGGGGGGGACGAGCACAGATACGCAGTATTTT | CASSFPMGGTSTDTQYF
TRBJ2-7 | - | TRBD2 | TRBV27 | TGTGCCAGCAGTACGACTAGCGGGGGGTCTTACGAGCAGTACTTC | CASSTTSGGSYEQYF